This T cell receptor (beta chain) is drawn from a study of technical replicates of blood from a few donors. This CDR3 has 16 amino acids. Repertoires were generated with immunoSEQ multiplex PCR, while TCRdb's copy carries only in-frame clones and drops some. The table includes approximately 69,000 clones, approximately 89% detected once. This receptor was taken from a human donor in good health. Some clones in this sample may be carry-over from other donors' samples. Material for sequencing was PBMCs. J is TRBJ2-5 and V is TRBV7-5; the D segment call TRBD2 is taken from the table without a DNA check. TRBV7-5 is noted as a pseudogene. Written as DNA, the CDR3 is TGTGTCAGAAGCCATTTATGGCGGGGGGGCCAAAAGACCCAGTACTTC. It codes for CVRSHLWRGGQKTQYF.